The clone carrying this T cell receptor beta chain was found a few times. The target antigen is unknown. This may stem from a read error, because a much larger clone lies one nucleotide away. TCR beta CDR3 sequences were amplified from RNA transcripts. The study used the HTBI primer set for a first-round RT-PCR of the TCR CDR3. TCRdb reprocessed the multiplex PCR reads with MiXCR, giving one entry per CDR3 protein. The sample consists of approximately 560,000 distinct CDR3 sequences, about 43% of them appearing once. The entry originates in a study of T cells in Graves' hyperthyroidism and ophthalmopathy. Study outcomes and limitations: The blood repertoire included most of the expanded thyroid clonotypes above 0.001.

The TCR comes from a woman aged 18-35 years with Graves' hyperthyroidism. Specimen: peripheral blood or thyroid tissue (not recorded which).

The CDR3: CASSGDRQETQYF. CDR3 bases: TGTGCCAGCAGTGGGGACAGACAAGAGACCCAGTACTTC. V is TRBV10-3 and J is TRBJ2-5; 7 nucleotides agree with TRBD1. Germline values: CDR1 ENHRY, CDR2 SYGVKD. This CDR3 comprises 13 residues.